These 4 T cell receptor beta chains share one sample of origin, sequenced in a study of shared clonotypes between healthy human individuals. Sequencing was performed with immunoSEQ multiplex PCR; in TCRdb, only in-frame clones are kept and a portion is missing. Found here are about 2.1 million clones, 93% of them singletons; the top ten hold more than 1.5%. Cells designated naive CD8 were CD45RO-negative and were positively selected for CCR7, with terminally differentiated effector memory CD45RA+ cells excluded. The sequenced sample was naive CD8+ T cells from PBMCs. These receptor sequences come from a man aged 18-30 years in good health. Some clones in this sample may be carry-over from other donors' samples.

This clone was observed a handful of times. The CDR3 protein is CASRMLATGELFF. Written as DNA, the CDR3 is TGTGCCAGCAGAATGCTAGCAACCGGGGAGCTGTTTTTT. The rearrangement links TRBV4-2 to TRBJ2-2, with D perhaps TRBD2 (5 bases). This CDR3 has 13 residues. CDR1 is LGHNA, CDR2 YNFKEQ, per germline. Trimming cost V 6 bases and J 5 bases, with 10 bases left between them.

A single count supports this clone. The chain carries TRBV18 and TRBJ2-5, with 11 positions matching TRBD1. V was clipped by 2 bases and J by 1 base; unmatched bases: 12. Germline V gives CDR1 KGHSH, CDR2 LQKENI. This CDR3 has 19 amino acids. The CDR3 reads CASSPGGTGGEKSQETQYF. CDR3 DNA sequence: TGTGCCAGCTCACCAGGGGGGACAGGGGGTGAGAAGAGCCAAGAGACCCAGTACTTC. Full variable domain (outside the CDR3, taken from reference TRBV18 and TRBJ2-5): NAGVMQNPRHLVRRRGQEARLRCSPMKGHSHVYWYRQLPEEGLKFMVYLQKENIIDESGMPKERFSAEFPKEGPSILRIQQVVRGDSAAYFCASSPGGTGGEKSQETQYFGPGTRLLVL.

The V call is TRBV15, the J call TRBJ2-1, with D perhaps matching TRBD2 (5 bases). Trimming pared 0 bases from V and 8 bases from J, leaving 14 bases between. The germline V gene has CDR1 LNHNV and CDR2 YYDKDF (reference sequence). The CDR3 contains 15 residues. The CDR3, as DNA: TGTGCCACCAGCAGAGATGGGGATGGAGGAGATGAGCAGTTCTTC. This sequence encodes CATSRDGDGGDEQFF.

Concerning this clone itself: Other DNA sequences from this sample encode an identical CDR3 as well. The CDR3: CASSPGSYEQYF. CDR3 in DNA: TGTGCCAGCAGCCCCGGGTCCTACGAGCAGTACTTC. The chain uses TRBV4-2 and TRBJ2-7; D remains unclear. The CDR3 is 12 amino acids. V lost 4 bases and J 1 base, leaving 5 bases between the germline ends. Germline-derived CDR1 and CDR2 are LGHNA and YNFKEQ.